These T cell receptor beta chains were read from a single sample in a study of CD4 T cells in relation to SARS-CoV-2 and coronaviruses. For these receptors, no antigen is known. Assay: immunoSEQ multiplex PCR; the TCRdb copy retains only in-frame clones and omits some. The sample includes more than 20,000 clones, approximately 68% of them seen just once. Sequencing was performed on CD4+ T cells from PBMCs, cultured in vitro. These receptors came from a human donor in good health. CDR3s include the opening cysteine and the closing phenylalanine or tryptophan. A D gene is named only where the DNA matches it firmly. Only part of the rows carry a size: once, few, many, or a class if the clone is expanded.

CDR3nt: TGTGCCAGCTCCCGGGACAGGGGCGGAGGAAACACCATATATTTT; CDR3aa: CASSRDRGGGNTIYF; abundance: .; d_gene: TRBD1; j_gene: TRBJ1-3; v_gene: TRBV18
CDR3nt: TGTGCAAGTCGCTCACGGAAAAGCTTTACAGGAGCACAAGAGACCCAGTACTTC; CDR3aa: CASRSRKSFTGAQETQYF; abundance: once; d_gene: .; j_gene: TRBJ2-5; v_gene: TRBV12-2
CDR3nt: TGTGCCAGCAGCCTCGGGACATCTCCTAGCTCTGGAAACACCATATATTTT; CDR3aa: CASSLGTSPSSGNTIYF; abundance: .; d_gene: .; j_gene: TRBJ1-3; v_gene: TRBV3-1/TRBV3-2
CDR3nt: TGTGCCTGGGGACAACTCTCCTACGAGCAGTACTTC; CDR3aa: CAWGQLSYEQYF; abundance: .; d_gene: .; j_gene: TRBJ2-7; v_gene: TRBV30
CDR3nt: TGTGCCAGCTCACCGCTGGGGGGCTTAGAGGGGGAGCAGTTCTTC; CDR3aa: CASSPLGGLEGEQFF; abundance: once; d_gene: .; j_gene: TRBJ2-1; v_gene: TRBV18
CDR3nt: TGTGCCAGCAGTTCGAACAATCAGCCCCAGCATTTT; CDR3aa: CASSSNNQPQHF; abundance: .; d_gene: .; j_gene: TRBJ1-5; v_gene: TRBV6-5
CDR3nt: TGTGCCAGCAGCTTAGCAGGGCACTCCTACGAGCAGTACTTC; CDR3aa: CASSLAGHSYEQYF; abundance: .; d_gene: .; j_gene: TRBJ2-7; v_gene: TRBV11-2
CDR3nt: TGTGCCAGCAGCTTAGCCGGGACCGGGAATGAAAAACTGTTTTTT; CDR3aa: CASSLAGTGNEKLFF; abundance: .; d_gene: .; j_gene: TRBJ1-4; v_gene: TRBV7-2
CDR3nt: TGTGCCAGCAGCTCCCGGCTAGCGGGGCACGGCACAGATACGCAGTATTTT; CDR3aa: CASSSRLAGHGTDTQYF; abundance: .; d_gene: TRBD2; j_gene: TRBJ2-3; v_gene: TRBV5-4
CDR3nt: TGTGCCAGCAGCCAAGGCGGGGGGCGCTACGAGCAGTACTTC; CDR3aa: CASSQGGGRYEQYF; abundance: .; d_gene: TRBD2; j_gene: TRBJ2-7; v_gene: TRBV3-1/TRBV3-2
CDR3nt: TGTGCCAGCAGATATTCCGGGACAGTCAACAATGAGCAGTTCTTC; CDR3aa: CASRYSGTVNNEQFF; abundance: .; d_gene: TRBD1; j_gene: TRBJ2-1; v_gene: TRBV3-1/TRBV3-2
CDR3nt: TGCGCCAGCAGCCAATCCCCCGAGACAGGGTTGGAAAAACTGTTTTTT; CDR3aa: CASSQSPETGLEKLFF; abundance: .; d_gene: TRBD1; j_gene: TRBJ1-4; v_gene: TRBV4-1
CDR3nt: TGTGCCATCAGCATAGCGGGGCAGGAGACCCAGTACTTC; CDR3aa: CAISIAGQETQYF; abundance: once; d_gene: TRBD2; j_gene: TRBJ2-5; v_gene: TRBV10-3
CDR3nt: TGTGCCAGCAGCCCCGGGGCCGGGGAGCTGTTTTTT; CDR3aa: CASSPGAGELFF; abundance: few; d_gene: .; j_gene: TRBJ2-2; v_gene: TRBV7-3
CDR3nt: TGTGCCAGCAGCCAAGTGGAAGGCGAGACCCAGTACTTC; CDR3aa: CASSQVEGETQYF; abundance: few; d_gene: .; j_gene: TRBJ2-5; v_gene: TRBV3-1/TRBV3-2
CDR3nt: TGTGCCAGCAGGGACAGGGGTACGATGAACACTGAAGCTTTCTTT; CDR3aa: CASRDRGTMNTEAFF; abundance: .; d_gene: TRBD1; j_gene: TRBJ1-1; v_gene: TRBV6-5